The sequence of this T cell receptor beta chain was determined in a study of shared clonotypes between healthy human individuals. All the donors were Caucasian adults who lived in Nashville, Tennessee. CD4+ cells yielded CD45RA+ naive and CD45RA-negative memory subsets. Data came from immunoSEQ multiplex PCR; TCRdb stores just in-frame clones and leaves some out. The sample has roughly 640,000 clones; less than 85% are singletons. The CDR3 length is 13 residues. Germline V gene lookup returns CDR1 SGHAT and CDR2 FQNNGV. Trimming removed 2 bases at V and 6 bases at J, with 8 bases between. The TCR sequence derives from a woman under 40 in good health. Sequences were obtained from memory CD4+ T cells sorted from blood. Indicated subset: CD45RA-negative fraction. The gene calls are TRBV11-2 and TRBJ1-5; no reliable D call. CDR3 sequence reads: CASSLTVGQPQHF. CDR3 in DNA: TGTGCCAGCAGCTTAACCGTCGGTCAGCCCCAGCATTTT.